Listed below are T cell receptor beta chains from one sample, sequenced in a study of chemoradiotherapy in HPV16-positive cancers. Clones were read by immunoSEQ multiplex PCR, and TCRdb kept only the in-frame ones, dropping some. In the table there are 8,500 to 9,000 clones, around 74% of which are singletons. The sample here was taken from a patient who underwent chemoradiotherapy. The receptors originated from a human donor with HPV-associated anogenital cancer. Each CDR3 is given with its conserved first and last residue. The D gene is left open where the match is weak. Clone size is shown for a subset of rows, as once, few, many or a class of expanded clone.

TRBV11-2	NA	19	NA	TRBJ2-1	TGTGCCAGCAGCTTAGAGTTTGCGTCCCCCATGGGCTCCTACAATGAGCAGTTCTTC	CASSLEFASPMGSYNEQFF
TRBV4-3	TRBD1	16	NA	TRBJ1-2	TGCGCCAGCAGCCAAGGTGGGACAGGGGGGAACTATGGCTACACCTTC	CASSQGGTGGNYGYTF
TRBV5-6	TRBD1	14	once	TRBJ1-1	TGTGCCAGCAGCTATGACAGGGTGGGCACTGAAGCTTTCTTT	CASSYDRVGTEAFF
TRBV28	NA	12	NA	TRBJ1-5	TGTGCCAGCAGTTCGTCGGGTCAGCCCCAGCATTTT	CASSSSGQPQHF
TRBV4-2	NA	16	NA	TRBJ1-1	TGTGCCAGCAGCGAGAGCGGTACGGGGTTGAACACTGAAGCTTTCTTT	CASSESGTGLNTEAFF
TRBV30	NA	16	NA	TRBJ2-7	TGTGCCTGGAGTGGGGGACATTTGACCCCTCGGTACGAGCAGTACTTC	CAWSGGHLTPRYEQYF
TRBV19	NA	13	NA	TRBJ2-7	TGTGCCAGTAGTCAATCTAGGGGCGCCGAGCAGTACTTC	CASSQSRGAEQYF
TRBV29-1	TRBD2	12	NA	TRBJ2-1	TGCAGCGTTCGTAGCGGGTTGGGGGAAAAGTTCTTC	CSVRSGLGEKFF
TRBV11-2	TRBD1	14	NA	TRBJ1-1	TGTGCCAGCAGATTGGACAGGGGTACCACTGAAGCTTTCTTT	CASRLDRGTTEAFF
TRBV6-1	TRBD1	16	few	TRBJ2-7	TGTGCCAGCAGTGTTCTACTTCCGGGACAGGGACACGAGCAGTACTTC	CASSVLLPGQGHEQYF
TRBV27	TRBD1	16	NA	TRBJ2-7	TGTGCCAGCAGTTCCACCGGGACAGGATACTCCTACGAGCAGTACTTC	CASSSTGTGYSYEQYF
TRBV25-1	NA	13	NA	TRBJ2-7	TGTGCCAGCAAAAAGCAGCATGGGGGGGAGCAGTACTTC	CASKKQHGGEQYF
TRBV5-1	NA	14	NA	TRBJ1-4	TGCGCCAGCAGCTCTGGCCATGTAGATGAAAAACTGTTTTTT	CASSSGHVDEKLFF
TRBV30	NA	13	NA	TRBJ1-2	TGTGCCTGGAGTATCTCCAGGGCCTATGGCTACACCTTC	CAWSISRAYGYTF
TRBV6-5	NA	14	NA	TRBJ2-7	TGTGCCAGCAGTTATGACCCGAGCTCCTACGAGCAGTACTTC	CASSYDPSSYEQYF
TRBV27	TRBD2	16	NA	TRBJ2-3	TGTGCCAGCAGTCCGACTGGCGGGAGTATAACAGATACGCAGTATTTT	CASSPTGGSITDTQYF
TRBV6-1	TRBD1	15	NA	TRBJ1-5	TGTGCCAGCAGTACGGGACAGGGAGTGGGTCAGCCCCAGCATTTT	CASSTGQGVGQPQHF
TRBV5-1	NA	14	few	TRBJ1-5	TGCGCCAGCAGCTTGGGTGAGGTTAATCAGCCCCAGCATTTT	CASSLGEVNQPQHF
TRBV4-2	NA	11	NA	TRBJ2-1	TGTGCCAGCAGCCAGTCGGTGGAGCAGTTCTTC	CASSQSVEQFF
TRBV19	NA	14	NA	TRBJ2-1	TGTGCCAGTAGTATAGCGGGGGAAAACAATGAGCAGTTCTTC	CASSIAGENNEQFF
TRBV7-9	NA	14	NA	TRBJ2-5	TGTGCCAGCAGCTTAGCGGCAGGGCCAGAGACCCAGTACTTC	CASSLAAGPETQYF
TRBV7-3	NA	13	few	TRBJ1-1	TGTGCCAGCAGCGTGACCGCGGACACTGAAGCTTTCTTT	CASSVTADTEAFF
TRBV30	NA	13	NA	TRBJ2-1	TGTGCCTGGAGCAAAGGCGGGAACAATGAGCAGTTCTTC	CAWSKGGNNEQFF
TRBV4-3	TRBD2	15	NA	TRBJ2-2	TGCGCCAGCAGCCAAAGCGGGAGGGCCCTCGGGGAGCTGTTTTTT	CASSQSGRALGELFF
TRBV7-2	TRBD1	15	few	TRBJ2-5	TGTGCCAGCAGCTCGGGACAGGACCCCCAAGAGACCCAGTACTTC	CASSSGQDPQETQYF
TRBV28	NA	14	NA	TRBJ2-7	TGTGCCAGCAGTTCCGGGGGAGTAACTTACGAGCAGTACTTC	CASSSGGVTYEQYF
TRBV5-1	NA	17	once	TRBJ2-4	TGCGCCAGCAGCTTGGGCTACCGGGACATGGCCAAAAACATTCAGTACTTC	CASSLGYRDMAKNIQYF
TRBV30	NA	13	NA	TRBJ2-1	TGTGCCTGGAGCTGGGGGCCATACAATGAGCAGTTCTTC	CAWSWGPYNEQFF
TRBV14	TRBD2	14	NA	TRBJ2-7	TGTGCCAGCAGCCAAGGGACTAGCGGGAGACAGCAGTACTTC	CASSQGTSGRQQYF